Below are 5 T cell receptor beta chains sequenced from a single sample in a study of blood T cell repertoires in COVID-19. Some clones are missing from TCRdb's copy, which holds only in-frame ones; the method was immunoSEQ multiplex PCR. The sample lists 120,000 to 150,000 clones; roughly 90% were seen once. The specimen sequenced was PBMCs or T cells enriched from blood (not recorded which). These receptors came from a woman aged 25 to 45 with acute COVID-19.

CDR3 in amino acids: CASSLSGTTDTQYF. The CDR3 DNA is TGCGCCAGCAGCTTAAGCGGGACCACAGATACGCAGTATTTT. V gene TRBV5-1 combines with J gene TRBJ2-3, with 7 bases fitting TRBD2. Germline V gives CDR1 SGHRS, CDR2 YFSETQ. The CDR3 runs to 14 residues. V trimming: 2 bases; J trimming: 2 bases; junction bases outside the gene matches: 2.

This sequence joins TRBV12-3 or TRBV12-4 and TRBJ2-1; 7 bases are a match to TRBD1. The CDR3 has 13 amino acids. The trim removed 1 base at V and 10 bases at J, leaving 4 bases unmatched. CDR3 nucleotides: TGTGCCAGCAGTTTAGAACAGGGGAGCGAGCAGTTCTTC. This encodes CASSLEQGSEQFF.

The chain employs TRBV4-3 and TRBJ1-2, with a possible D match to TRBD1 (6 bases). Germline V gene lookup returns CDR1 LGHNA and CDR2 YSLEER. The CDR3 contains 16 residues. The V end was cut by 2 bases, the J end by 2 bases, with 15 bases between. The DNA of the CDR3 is TGCGCCAGCAGCCAAACCACAGGGAACCCGAACTATGGCTACACCTTC. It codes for CASSQTTGNPNYGYTF.

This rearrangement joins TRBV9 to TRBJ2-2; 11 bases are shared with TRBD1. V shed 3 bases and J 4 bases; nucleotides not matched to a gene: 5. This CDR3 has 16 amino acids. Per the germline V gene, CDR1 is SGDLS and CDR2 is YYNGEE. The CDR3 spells CASSAGQGAGTGELFF. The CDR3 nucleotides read TGTGCCAGCAGCGCTGGACAGGGGGCAGGCACCGGGGAGCTGTTTTTT.

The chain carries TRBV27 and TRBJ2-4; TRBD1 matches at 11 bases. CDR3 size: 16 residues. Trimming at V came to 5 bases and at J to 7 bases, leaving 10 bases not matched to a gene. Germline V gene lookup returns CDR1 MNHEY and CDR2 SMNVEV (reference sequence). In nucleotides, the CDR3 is TGTGCCAGCAGTCCATGGACAGGGGGCTTAGAGAACATTCAGTACTTC. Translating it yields CASSPWTGGLENIQYF.